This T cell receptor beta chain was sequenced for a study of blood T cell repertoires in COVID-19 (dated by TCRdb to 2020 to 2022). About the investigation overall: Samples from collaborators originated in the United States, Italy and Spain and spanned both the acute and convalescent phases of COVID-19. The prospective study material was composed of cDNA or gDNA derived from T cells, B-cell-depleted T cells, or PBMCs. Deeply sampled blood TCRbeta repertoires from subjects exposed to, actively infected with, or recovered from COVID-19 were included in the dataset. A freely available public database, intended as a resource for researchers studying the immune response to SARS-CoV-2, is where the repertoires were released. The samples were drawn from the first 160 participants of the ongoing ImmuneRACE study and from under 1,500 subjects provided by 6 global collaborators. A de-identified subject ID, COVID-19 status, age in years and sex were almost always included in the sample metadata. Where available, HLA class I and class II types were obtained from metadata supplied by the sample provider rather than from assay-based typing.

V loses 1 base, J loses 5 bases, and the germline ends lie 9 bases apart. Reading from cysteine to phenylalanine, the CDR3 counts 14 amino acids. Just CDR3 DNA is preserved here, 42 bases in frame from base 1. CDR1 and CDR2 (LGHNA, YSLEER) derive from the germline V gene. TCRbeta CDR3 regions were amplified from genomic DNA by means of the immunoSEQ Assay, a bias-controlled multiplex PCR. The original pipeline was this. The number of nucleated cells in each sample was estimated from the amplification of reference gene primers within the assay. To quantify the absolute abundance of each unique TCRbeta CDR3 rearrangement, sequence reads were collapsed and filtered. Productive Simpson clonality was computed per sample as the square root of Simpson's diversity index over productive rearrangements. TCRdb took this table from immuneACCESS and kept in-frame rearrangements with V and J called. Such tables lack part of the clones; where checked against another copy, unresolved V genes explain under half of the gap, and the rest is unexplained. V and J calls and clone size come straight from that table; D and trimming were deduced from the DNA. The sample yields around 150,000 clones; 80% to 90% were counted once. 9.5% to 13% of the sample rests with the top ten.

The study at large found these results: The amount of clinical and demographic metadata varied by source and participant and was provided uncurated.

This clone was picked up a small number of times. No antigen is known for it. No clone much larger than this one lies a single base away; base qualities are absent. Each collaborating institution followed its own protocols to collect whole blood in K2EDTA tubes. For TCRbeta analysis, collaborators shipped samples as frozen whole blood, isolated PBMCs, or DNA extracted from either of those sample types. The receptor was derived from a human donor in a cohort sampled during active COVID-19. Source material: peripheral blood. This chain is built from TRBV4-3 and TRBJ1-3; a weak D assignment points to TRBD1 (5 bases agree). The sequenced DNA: TGCGCCAGCAGCCAAGCAGACAGTCGAAACACCATATATTTT. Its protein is CASSQADSRNTIYF.